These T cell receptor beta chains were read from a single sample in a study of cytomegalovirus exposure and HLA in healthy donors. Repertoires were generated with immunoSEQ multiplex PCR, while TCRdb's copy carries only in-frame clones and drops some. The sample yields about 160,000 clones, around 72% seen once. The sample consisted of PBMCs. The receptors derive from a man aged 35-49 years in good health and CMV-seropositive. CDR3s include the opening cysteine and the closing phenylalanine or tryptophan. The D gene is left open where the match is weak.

cdr3_aa: CASARDYMGEKLFF
d_call: -
v_call: TRBV6-5

cdr3_aa: CASSTQGFGREKLFF
d_call: -
v_call: TRBV5-4

cdr3_aa: CASSLQGLGTGELFF
d_call: -
v_call: TRBV7-2

cdr3_aa: CASSPSPLQETQYF
d_call: -
v_call: TRBV7-7

cdr3_aa: CSVEGQMVTEAFF
d_call: -
v_call: TRBV29-1

cdr3_aa: CASSSQRHRNTEAFF
d_call: -
v_call: TRBV21-1

cdr3_aa: CASRLGGRWFQPQHF
d_call: -
v_call: TRBV21-1

cdr3_aa: CASDQGNGGYTF
d_call: -
v_call: TRBV18

cdr3_aa: CASSGKLAGGHNEQFF
d_call: TRBD2
v_call: TRBV9

cdr3_aa: CASSHGGENSPLHF
d_call: -
v_call: TRBV6-5

cdr3_aa: CASRSIDTQYF
d_call: -
v_call: TRBV6-5

cdr3_aa: CSFTGGGETQYF
d_call: TRBD1
v_call: TRBV29-1

cdr3_aa: CASSWGRTNTGELFF
d_call: -
v_call: TRBV27

cdr3_aa: CASSPGQYYGYTF
d_call: TRBD1
v_call: TRBV7-9

cdr3_aa: CASSFGAGGGDRGYTF
d_call: -
v_call: TRBV7-9

cdr3_aa: CAGGLAGGPGDEQFF
d_call: TRBD2
v_call: TRBV5-8

cdr3_aa: CASSPRDRGRRTGELFF
d_call: TRBD1
v_call: TRBV7-9

cdr3_aa: CASSVVFGGPTRYF
d_call: -
v_call: TRBV10-1

cdr3_aa: CASRGDRGYGYTF
d_call: TRBD1
v_call: TRBV5-1

cdr3_aa: CASSPGTGTNEKLFF
d_call: TRBD1
v_call: TRBV5-4

cdr3_aa: CASSLDRGANYGYTF
d_call: -
v_call: TRBV11-2

cdr3_aa: CASSDSLAGADTQYF
d_call: TRBD2
v_call: TRBV6-4

cdr3_aa: CASSEALPRQGHQPQHF
d_call: TRBD1
v_call: TRBV2

cdr3_aa: CASSPGNTGELFF
d_call: -
v_call: TRBV7-9

cdr3_aa: CASSPLQGTNEKLFF
d_call: -
v_call: TRBV18

cdr3_aa: CASSANPGLNSGANVLTF
d_call: -
v_call: TRBV5-1

cdr3_aa: CASTDRANTGELFF
d_call: TRBD1
v_call: TRBV9

cdr3_aa: CASTLSGGANNEQFF
d_call: TRBD2
v_call: TRBV6-6

cdr3_aa: CASSLGGRNTEAFF
d_call: -
v_call: TRBV7-3

cdr3_aa: CASSLGQGITDTQYF
d_call: TRBD1
v_call: TRBV9

cdr3_aa: CASSRSTGSVNTEAFF
d_call: TRBD1
v_call: TRBV5-1

cdr3_aa: CSVVGRDNEKLFF
d_call: -
v_call: TRBV29-1